These 10 T cell receptor beta chains were all obtained from the same sample, sequenced in a study of OX40 agonist ivuxolimab in advanced cancers. Sequencing was performed with immunoSEQ multiplex PCR; in TCRdb, only in-frame clones are kept and a portion is missing. The sample records over 6,500 clones, about two thirds being singletons. The starting material was CD4+ or CD8+ T cells sorted from blood, obtained in a trial of the OX40 agonist ivuxolimab. These receptors came from an adult with an advanced solid tumor such as melanoma, head and neck, liver or kidney cancer.

Points on this clone: Mismatch with germline at one junction end may stem from a read error. The chain is built from TRBV9 and TRBJ1-2; 9 nucleotides line up with TRBD1. The CDR3 runs to 16 residues. CDR1 and CDR2 from the germline V gene are SGDLS and YYNGEE. The CDR3 loop reads CASSFPRDRASYGHTF. The CDR3 coding sequence is TGTGCCAGCAGCTTCCCCCGGGACAGGGCGTCCTATGGCCACACCTTC.

The chain employs TRBV9 and TRBJ2-1; D perhaps matches TRBD1 (5 bases). Trimming left V 4 bases short and J 0 bases short, with 14 bases between. From germline, CDR1 is SGDLS and CDR2 YYNGEE. The CDR3 covers 16 residues. DNA for the CDR3: TGTGCCAGCAGCCCCCCTCCTCAGGGCTCCTACAATGAGCAGTTCTTC. It yields the protein CASSPPPQGSYNEQFF.

V and J are TRBV7-2 and TRBJ2-7, with D uncertain. CDR3 size: 13 residues. The germline CDR1 and CDR2 sequences are SGHTA and FQGNSA. Between the trimmed V and J ends, which lost 1 base and 2 bases, there was a span of 6 bases. CDR3 loop: CASSLVLPYEQYF. The CDR3 DNA reads TGTGCCAGCAGCTTAGTCCTTCCCTACGAGCAGTACTTC.

This clone has just one count. The chain joins TRBV7-2 to TRBJ2-7, with 11 bases that match TRBD1. The CDR3 has 14 amino acids. CDR1 SGHTA and CDR2 FQGNSA come from the germline V gene. J lost 3 bases, V lost 5 bases, and 3 bases had no gene match. The DNA of the CDR3 is TGTGCCAGCAGCCCAGGGACAGGGGGCTACGAGCAGTACTTC. It translates to CASSPGTGGYEQYF.

The chain recombines TRBV9 with TRBJ2-7, with D hard to call. V was trimmed by 0 bases and J by 3 bases, leaving 7 bases between them. Germline V CDR1 and CDR2: SGDLS, YYNGEE. This CDR3 region has 13 residues. CDR3 region: CASSVDTDYEQYF. As DNA, the CDR3 is TGTGCCAGCAGCGTAGATACAGACTACGAGCAGTACTTC.

CDR3: CASSLRAGHYNEQFF. Written as DNA, the CDR3 is TGCGCCAGCAGCCTACGCGCGGGGCACTACAATGAGCAGTTCTTC. The V gene is TRBV4-3, the J gene TRBJ2-1, with TRBD2 as a possible D gene (6 bases). The V gene's germline CDR1 is LGHNA and CDR2 YSLEER. This CDR3 has 15 amino acids. V gave up 4 bases and J gave up 3 bases, with 13 bases separating them.

This clone has a single count. The genes are TRBV11-3 and TRBJ2-3, with 11 bases matching TRBD1. CDR3 length: 15 amino acids. V dropped 5 bases and J dropped 4; count of bases not matched to a gene: 5. Germline CDR1 is SGHNT and CDR2 is YENEEA. The CDR3 bases are TGTGCCAGCAGCCCGGGACAGGGGGGCGCAGATACGCAGTATTTT. This codes for CASSPGQGGADTQYF.

This clone was picked up one time. The rearrangement uses TRBV5-5 and TRBJ1-5; 7 bases are shared with TRBD1. The CDR3 spans 14 residues. Germline V CDR1 and CDR2: SGHKS, YYEKEE (reference sequence). The V and J ends lost 5 bases and 4 bases, in that order; junction bases with no gene match: 6. The CDR3 here is CASSPGTENQPQHF. CDR3 nucleotide sequence: TGTGCCAGCAGTCCCGGGACAGAGAATCAGCCCCAGCATTTT.

V gene TRBV5-5 combines with J gene TRBJ2-1; the D is unclear. The V end lost 7 bases, the J end lost 0 bases, and 11 bases lay between the germline ends. Germline V gene lookup returns CDR1 SGHKS and CDR2 YYEKEE (reference sequence). The CDR3 length is 14 residues. CDR3 nucleotides: TGTGCCAGCCAGTTGGGGTCCTCCTACAATGAGCAGTTCTTC. Translating gives CASQLGSSYNEQFF.

CDR3 sequence (DNA): TGTGCCAGCAGCTTAGAGGGTACCTTCAATGAGCAGTTCTTC. Its protein is CASSLEGTFNEQFF. V is TRBV7-8 and J is TRBJ2-1; D unclear. The CDR3 extends over 14 amino acids. Trimming cost V 1 base and J 6 bases, with 10 bases left between them. Germline CDR1 SGHVS, CDR2 FQNEAQ.